Below are 27 T cell receptor beta chains sequenced from a single sample in a study of blood T cell repertoires in COVID-19. The protocol was immunoSEQ multiplex PCR, while the TCRdb copy is restricted to in-frame clones and leaves out a portion. The table includes approximately 250,000 clones, roughly four fifths detected once. Source material: PBMCs or T cells enriched from blood (not recorded which). Receptors originate from a man aged 35 to 55 who had recovered from COVID-19.

This rearrangement joins TRBV5-1 to TRBJ1-3; D gene unclear. The V end lost 5 bases, the J end lost 4 bases, and 13 bases lay between the germline ends. Per germline, CDR1 SGHRS and CDR2 YFSETQ. The length of the CDR3 is 14 residues. CDR3 sequence reads: CASSKQSPGNTIYF. The CDR3 bases are TGCGCCAGCAGTAAACAGAGCCCCGGAAACACCATATATTTT.

The rearrangement uses TRBV19 and TRBJ2-7, with 10 bases lining up with TRBD2. Germline V gives CDR1 LNHDA, CDR2 SQIVND (reference sequence). This CDR3 has 16 amino acids. Losses at the gene ends were 3 bases for V and 0 bases for J; bases not matched to a gene: 5. The CDR3 DNA is TGTGCCAGTAGTATTGCGGCTAGCGGGGGCTCCTACGAGCAGTACTTC. Protein: CASSIAASGGSYEQYF.

CDR3 sequence (DNA): TGTGCCAGCAGCTCGAGATCGGGTTTATTCCTGGATGGCTACACCTTC. Protein product: CASSSRSGLFLDGYTF. The rearrangement uses TRBV5-5 and TRBJ1-2; D is unclear. This CDR3 comprises 16 residues. V was pared by 3 bases and J by 6 bases, with 21 bases between. The germline V gene has CDR1 SGHKS and CDR2 YYEKEE (reference sequence).

This clone has more than one count but fewer than ten. V usage is TRBV5-6 and J usage is TRBJ2-1, with 7 nucleotides matching TRBD2. V shed 7 bases, J shed 5 bases, and the junction held 9 bases outside the gene matches. The CDR3 is made up of 14 amino acids. The germline CDR1 and CDR2 sequences are SGHDT and YYEEEE. This CDR3 reads CASDQRGRNNEQFF. In nucleotides, the CDR3 is TGTGCCAGCGATCAGCGGGGAAGAAACAATGAGCAGTTCTTC.

The chain recombines TRBV19 with TRBJ1-1; TRBD1 might be the D (5 bases). With 4 bases removed from V and 5 bases from J, the gap between germline ends came to 11 bases. Germline values: CDR1 LNHDA, CDR2 SQIVND (reference sequence). The CDR3 length is 13 residues. CDR3 sequence reads: CASSRTGETEAFF. In DNA form, the CDR3 reads TGTGCCAGTAGTAGAACAGGTGAGACTGAAGCTTTCTTT.

The genes are TRBV5-4 and TRBJ2-7; D might be TRBD2 (5 bases). Deletions cut 1 base from V and 0 bases from J, with 8 bases between. Germline values: CDR1 SGHNT, CDR2 YYREEE (reference sequence). The CDR3 contains 14 residues. CDR3 in amino acids: CASSLRTDSYEQYF. In DNA, the CDR3 is TGTGCCAGCAGCTTGAGGACTGACTCCTACGAGCAGTACTTC.

V usage is TRBV4-1 and J usage is TRBJ1-4; D ambiguous. This CDR3 has 15 amino acids. Germline CDR1 and CDR2: MGHRA and YSYEKL. V was shortened by 3 bases and J by 8 bases, with 16 bases between the two germline ends. The chain's CDR3 is CASSQTGVGGEKLFF. CDR3 in DNA: TGCGCCAGCAGCCAGACCGGGGTCGGAGGGGAAAAACTGTTTTTT.

The V and J genes are TRBV9 and TRBJ2-2; possibly TRBD1 for D (6 bases). Germline loops: CDR1 SGDLS, CDR2 YYNGEE. V lost 2 bases and J lost 4, with 9 bases in between. The CDR3 has 14 amino acids. CDR3 amino acids: CASSVIGGTGELFF. The DNA for the CDR3 is TGTGCCAGCAGCGTGATAGGGGGCACCGGGGAGCTGTTTTTT.

The V and J genes are TRBV5-1 and TRBJ2-7, with 7 bases matching TRBD1. Trimming at V came to 1 base and at J to 3 bases, leaving 10 bases not matched to a gene. Germline V gene sequence: CDR1 SGHRS, CDR2 YFSETQ. The CDR3 spans 16 residues. The DNA for the CDR3 is TGCGCCAGCAGCTTGCAAACAGGGGACCTCGGCTACGAGCAGTACTTC. Its translation is CASSLQTGDLGYEQYF.

The chain carries TRBV24-1 and TRBJ2-6; the D is unclear. Germline lookup yields CDR1 KGHDR and CDR2 SFDVKD. Trimming left V 7 bases short and J 1 base short, with 7 bases between. The CDR3 has 14 residues. CDR3 nucleotides: TGTGCCACCAGCGAGGAGTCTGGGGCCAACGTCCTGACTTTC. It is translated as CATSEESGANVLTF.

The chain employs TRBV28 and TRBJ1-6; TRBD1 matches 12 bases. The J segment lost 8 bases and the V segment lost 6 bases, leaving 8 bases of the junction unmatched. The CDR3 extends over 16 amino acids. CDR1 is MDHEN and CDR2 is SYDVKM in the germline V gene. The CDR3 loop is CASSPEGQGADSPLHF. CDR3 sequence (DNA): TGTGCCAGCAGCCCAGAGGGACAGGGGGCAGATTCACCCCTCCACTTT.

This rearrangement joins TRBV3-1 (or the pseudogene TRBV3-2) to TRBJ1-5; 9 positions match TRBD1. V lost 1 base, J lost 7 bases, and 8 bases stayed unmatched. Germline values: CDR1 LGHDT, CDR2 YNNKEL (reference sequence). The CDR3 totals 16 residues. The CDR3 reads CASSQVQGQGWQPQHF. The CDR3 coding sequence is TGTGCCAGCAGCCAAGTACAGGGACAGGGATGGCAGCCCCAGCATTTT.

The CDR3 is CASSGVAERRDTQYF. The CDR3 DNA sequence: TGTGCCAGCAGCGGGGTAGCGGAGCGGAGAGATACGCAGTATTTT. This rearrangement joins TRBV9 to TRBJ2-3; D perhaps matches TRBD2 (6 bases). Germline CDR1 SGDLS, CDR2 YYNGEE. V was pared by 3 bases and J by 5 bases, with 16 bases between. CDR3 length: 15 amino acids. The entire variable domain, with the rest obtained from reference TRBV9 and TRBJ2-3, is as follows: DSGVTQTPKHLITATGQRVTLRCSPRSGDLSVYWYQQSLDQGLQFLIQYYNGEERAKGNILERFSAQQFPDLHSELNLSSLELGDSALYFCASSGVAERRDTQYFGPGTRLTVL.

V is TRBV29-1 and J is TRBJ2-3, with 7 bases aligning to TRBD2. The CDR3 totals 13 residues. Germline V CDR1 and CDR2: SQVTM, ANQGSEA. J was trimmed by 4 bases and V by 7 bases; bases with no gene match: 8. CDR3 amino acids: CSAGGGRSDTQYF. The CDR3 region has the DNA TGCAGCGCCGGAGGCGGGAGATCAGATACGCAGTATTTT.

The chain joins TRBV5-5 to TRBJ1-5; D remains unclear. Per germline, CDR1 SGHKS and CDR2 YYEKEE (reference sequence). The CDR3 runs 12 residues. Between the trimmed V and J ends, which lost 0 bases and 6 bases, there was a span of 4 bases. CDR3 protein: CASSLVGQPQHF. CDR3 DNA: TGTGCCAGCAGCTTGGTCGGTCAGCCCCAGCATTTT.

The chain recombines TRBV4-1 with TRBJ2-3; 11 bases are a match to TRBD2. Germline CDR1 and CDR2: MGHRA and YSYEKL. This CDR3 has 15 amino acids. V was clipped by 4 bases and J by 5 bases; unmatched bases: 5. The CDR3 reads CASSLSGGALDTQYF. The CDR3 nucleotides read TGCGCCAGCAGCCTTAGCGGGGGGGCCCTAGATACGCAGTATTTT.

The chain joins TRBV5-1 to TRBJ2-3, with 8 bases that match TRBD2. Trimming cost V 0 bases and J 5 bases; bases outside gene matches: 8. The CDR3 spans 16 residues. Per the germline V gene, CDR1 is SGHRS and CDR2 is YFSETQ. CDR3 loop: CASSLGIAGFEDTQYF. The DNA of the CDR3 is TGCGCCAGCAGCTTGGGGATAGCGGGGTTCGAAGATACGCAGTATTTT.

This clone was detected only a few times. The chain couples TRBV29-1 to TRBJ1-5; D is undetermined. The CDR3 spans 14 residues. CDR1 is SQVTM, CDR2 ANQGSEA, per germline. Trimming removed 5 bases at V and 0 bases at J, with 11 bases between. This CDR3 is CSVSAAYSNQPQHF. The CDR3 DNA sequence: TGCAGCGTTTCCGCGGCTTATAGCAATCAGCCCCAGCATTTT. The full variable domain, rest sourced from reference TRBV29-1 and TRBJ1-5, is SAVISQKPSRDICQRGTSLTIQCQVDSQVTMMFWYRQQPGQSLTLIATANQGSEATYESGFVIDKFPISRPNLTFSTLTVSNMSPEDSSIYLCSVSAAYSNQPQHFGDGTRLSIL.

The chain carries TRBV5-1 and TRBJ1-4; D not resolved. Trimming left V 4 bases short and J 4 bases short, with 11 bases between. The CDR3 is 14 amino acids. CDR1 and CDR2 (germline): SGHRS, YFSETQ. The CDR3 DNA follows: TGCGCCAGCAGCCCGCGCGCAATTAATGAAAAACTGTTTTTT. It encodes CASSPRAINEKLFF.

This clone was seen only once. The chain couples TRBV29-1 to TRBJ2-3, with 9 positions matching TRBD2. The length of the CDR3 is 15 residues. The V segment lost 7 bases and the J segment 5 bases; nucleotides outside the gene matches: 13. Per germline, CDR1 SQVTM and CDR2 ANQGSEA. CDR3 protein: CSGEVTGLALDTQYF. The DNA for the CDR3 is TGCAGCGGTGAGGTAACGGGACTAGCATTAGATACGCAGTATTTT.

The chain has TRBV9 and TRBJ2-2; 7 nucleotides align to TRBD2. The CDR3 contains 17 residues. The trim removed 1 base at V and 0 bases at J, leaving 6 bases unmatched. Germline-derived CDR1 and CDR2 are SGDLS and YYNGEE. Here the CDR3 reads CASSVSPGGPNTGELFF. The CDR3 region has the DNA TGTGCCAGCAGCGTATCTCCGGGAGGCCCGAACACCGGGGAGCTGTTTTTT.

This clone occurred a few times. V and J are TRBV3-1 (or the pseudogene TRBV3-2) and TRBJ2-2; maybe TRBD2 (5 bases). The CDR3 length is 13 residues. Trimming shortened V by 2 bases and J by 6 bases, and 7 bases separated the two germline ends. Germline V gene data show CDR1 as LGHDT and CDR2 as YNNKEL (reference sequence). The CDR3 sequence is CASSQSSPGELFF. In nucleotides, the CDR3 is TGTGCCAGCAGCCAATCTAGCCCCGGGGAGCTGTTTTTT.

The chain is built from TRBV19 and TRBJ2-7, with no clear D. V was clipped by 7 bases and J by 3 bases, with 16 bases between them. The CDR3 runs to 14 residues. Germline lookup yields CDR1 LNHDA and CDR2 SQIVND (reference sequence). The CDR3 DNA reads as TGTGCCAGTATCTGGTCGAGTACGGGCTACGAGCAGTACTTC. Protein product: CASIWSSTGYEQYF.

This rearrangement joins TRBV29-1 to TRBJ1-3, with 7 positions matching TRBD1. J was trimmed by 0 bases and V by 8 bases; bases with no gene match: 7. In germline, CDR1 is SQVTM, CDR2 ANQGSEA. The CDR3 is 14 amino acids. CDR3 DNA: TGCAGCACCAGGGGGGACAACTCTGGAAACACCATATATTTT. This gives the protein CSTRGDNSGNTIYF.

This clone has a single count. V gene TRBV5-6 combines with J gene TRBJ1-2; 10 bases map to TRBD1. The CDR3 has 16 residues. V was pared by 0 bases and J by 5 bases, with 7 bases of the junction left unmatched. Germline V gene lookup returns CDR1 SGHDT and CDR2 YYEEEE. CDR3 residues: CASSLGGQGKFYGYTF. For the CDR3, the DNA is TGTGCCAGCAGCTTGGGGGGACAGGGGAAGTTTTATGGCTACACCTTC.

The rearrangement uses TRBV19 and TRBJ1-4; TRBD1 aligns across 7 bases. The length of the CDR3 is 13 residues. V dropped 6 bases and J dropped 8; count of bases not matched to a gene: 6. Per germline, CDR1 LNHDA and CDR2 SQIVND (reference sequence). The CDR3 coding sequence is TGTGCCAGTAGGACTACAGGGGAGGAAAAACTGTTTTTT. Translated: CASRTTGEEKLFF.

The chain joins TRBV5-6 to TRBJ2-2; D is possibly TRBD1 (5 bases). Germline values: CDR1 SGHDT, CDR2 YYEEEE. V was cut by 2 bases and J by 2 bases, with 13 bases left in between. The CDR3 consists of 16 residues. CDR3 sequence reads: CASSLSRQLNTGELFF. In nucleotides, the CDR3 is TGTGCCAGCAGCTTATCGAGACAGCTTAACACCGGGGAGCTGTTTTTT.